The rows below give T cell receptor beta chains drawn from one sample of a study of blood T cell repertoires in COVID-19. Produced via immunoSEQ multiplex PCR; TCRdb's table is partial and in-frame only. The sample yields about 500,000 clones, roughly nine tenths seen once. Material: peripheral blood. The receptors shown here come from a woman between 50 and 59 years old with COVID-19, enrolled during active disease. Each CDR3 is given with its conserved first and last residue. The order of the fields is CDR3 protein, CDR3 DNA, clone size, D gene, V gene, J gene. A D gene is named only where the DNA matches it firmly. The size of a clone is reported for some rows only, either as once, few or many, or as a class for expanded clones.

CDR3: CASRGGVDRNEQFF; DNA: TGTGCCAGCAGAGGGGGGGTTGATCGTAATGAGCAGTTCTTC; size: NA; D: NA; V: TRBV7-3; J: TRBJ2-1
CDR3: CASRAGRIPNDNEQFF; DNA: TGTGCCAGCAGAGCGGGACGTATCCCTAACGACAATGAGCAGTTCTTC; size: NA; D: TRBD2; V: TRBV2; J: TRBJ2-1
CDR3: CSVGGAGGINTEAFF; DNA: TGCAGCGTTGGTGGCGCAGGGGGCATTAACACTGAAGCTTTCTTT; size: NA; D: TRBD1; V: TRBV29-1; J: TRBJ1-1
CDR3: CASSSTAANTEAFF; DNA: TGCGCCAGCAGCTCCACGGCGGCGAACACTGAAGCTTTCTTT; size: NA; D: NA; V: TRBV5-1; J: TRBJ1-1
CDR3: CASSPRTASNTEAFF; DNA: TGCGCCAGCAGCCCAAGGACAGCGTCGAACACTGAAGCTTTCTTT; size: NA; D: NA; V: TRBV5-1; J: TRBJ1-1
CDR3: CASSVSPFADTQYF; DNA: TGTGCCAGCAGCGTTAGCCCCTTTGCTGATACGCAGTATTTT; size: once; D: NA; V: TRBV5-4; J: TRBJ2-3
CDR3: CASSMWGDYGYTF; DNA: TGTGCCAGTAGTATGTGGGGAGACTATGGCTACACCTTC; size: NA; D: NA; V: TRBV19; J: TRBJ1-2
CDR3: CAWSVQMAGEQYF; DNA: TGTGCCTGGAGTGTACAAATGGCAGGCGAGCAGTACTTC; size: once; D: NA; V: TRBV30; J: TRBJ2-7
CDR3: CASSHSSRGGRVNEQFF; DNA: TGTGCCAGCAGCCATTCCTCGCGGGGGGGCCGAGTGAATGAGCAGTTCTTC; size: NA; D: TRBD2; V: TRBV3-1/TRBV3-2; J: TRBJ2-1
CDR3: CAGAPGGGYNEQYF; DNA: TGTGCAGGGGCCCCCGGGGGGGGCTATAACGAGCAGTACTTC; size: NA; D: TRBD2; V: TRBV30; J: TRBJ2-7
CDR3: CASSISGSNQPQHF; DNA: TGTGCCAGCAGCATATCCGGGAGCAATCAGCCCCAGCATTTT; size: NA; D: NA; V: TRBV5-6; J: TRBJ1-5
CDR3: CAWTTGVAGELFF; DNA: TGTGCCTGGACTACAGGGGTGGCCGGGGAGCTGTTTTTT; size: NA; D: TRBD1; V: TRBV30; J: TRBJ2-2
CDR3: CASSLRGGSSGANVLTF; DNA: TGCGCCAGCAGCTTAAGAGGGGGTTCCTCTGGGGCCAACGTCCTGACTTTC; size: NA; D: NA; V: TRBV5-1; J: TRBJ2-6
CDR3: CASSVGVDRPANYGYTF; DNA: TGTGCCAGCAGCGTAGGTGTGGACAGGCCAGCTAACTATGGCTACACCTTC; size: NA; D: TRBD1; V: TRBV9; J: TRBJ1-2
CDR3: CASSLDLGLDEQYF; DNA: TGTGCCAGCAGCTTAGATCTGGGACTCGACGAGCAGTACTTC; size: NA; D: NA; V: TRBV7-2; J: TRBJ2-7
CDR3: CAWSNRGGWDEAFF; DNA: TGTGCCTGGAGCAACAGGGGGGGATGGGATGAAGCTTTCTTT; size: NA; D: TRBD1; V: TRBV30; J: TRBJ1-1
CDR3: CASSIGTSGGLYEQYF; DNA: TGCGCCAGCAGCATCGGGACTAGCGGGGGACTCTACGAGCAGTACTTC; size: NA; D: TRBD2; V: TRBV5-1; J: TRBJ2-7
CDR3: CAWSLRTAGTGGYTF; DNA: TGTGCCTGGAGTTTAAGAACTGCCGGGACAGGTGGCTACACCTTC; size: NA; D: TRBD1; V: TRBV30; J: TRBJ1-2
CDR3: CASSPWTSGGYNEQFF; DNA: TGTGCCAGCAGCCCCTGGACTAGCGGGGGATACAATGAGCAGTTCTTC; size: NA; D: TRBD2; V: TRBV11-2; J: TRBJ2-1
CDR3: CASSLRGSYEQYF; DNA: TGTGCCAGCAGTTTAAGGGGATCCTACGAGCAGTACTTC; size: NA; D: NA; V: TRBV28; J: TRBJ2-7
CDR3: CASSWGVGLFDSPLHF; DNA: TGTGCCAGCAGTTGGGGGGTCGGGCTCTTCGATTCACCCCTCCACTTT; size: NA; D: NA; V: TRBV6-5; J: TRBJ1-6
CDR3: CASRREAGQPQHF; DNA: TGTGCCAGCAGGAGAGAGGCGGGTCAGCCCCAGCATTTT; size: few; D: NA; V: TRBV6-5; J: TRBJ1-5
CDR3: CASSPTGGTTSPLHF; DNA: TGTGCCAGCAGCCCGACCGGGGGTACAACTTCACCCCTCCACTTT; size: few; D: NA; V: TRBV3-1/TRBV3-2; J: TRBJ1-6
CDR3: CASSTSRTGKIEAFF; DNA: TGTGCCAGTAGTACCTCTCGGACAGGGAAGATTGAAGCTTTCTTT; size: NA; D: TRBD1; V: TRBV19; J: TRBJ1-1
CDR3: CASSIVGTGDQPQHF; DNA: TGTGCCAGTAGTATAGTTGGGACAGGGGACCAGCCCCAGCATTTT; size: NA; D: TRBD1; V: TRBV19; J: TRBJ1-5
CDR3: CASTPTQLAGYDEQYF; DNA: TGTGCCAGTACCCCCACCCAACTAGCGGGGTACGATGAGCAGTACTTC; size: NA; D: TRBD2; V: TRBV19; J: TRBJ2-7
CDR3: CASSRLPTGTSEAFF; DNA: TGTGCCAGTAGTAGACTCCCGACAGGGACTTCTGAAGCTTTCTTT; size: NA; D: TRBD1; V: TRBV19; J: TRBJ1-1
CDR3: CATSRATSNSYNSPLHF; DNA: TGTGCCACCAGCAGAGCCACTAGTAACTCCTATAATTCACCCCTCCACTTT; size: NA; D: NA; V: TRBV15; J: TRBJ1-6
CDR3: CASAGQASANIQYF; DNA: TGTGCCAGCGCCGGACAGGCGTCCGCAAACATTCAGTACTTC; size: NA; D: TRBD1; V: TRBV6-5; J: TRBJ2-4
CDR3: CASSPQGQGHTEAFF; DNA: TGTGCCAGCAGTCCTCAGGGACAGGGCCACACTGAAGCTTTCTTT; size: NA; D: TRBD1; V: TRBV25-1; J: TRBJ1-1
CDR3: CASSLVGPDNEQFF; DNA: TGCGCCAGCAGCTTGGTGGGGCCGGACAATGAGCAGTTCTTC; size: once; D: NA; V: TRBV5-1; J: TRBJ2-1
CDR3: CAWSVRAGGFEKLFF; DNA: TGTGCCTGGAGTGTAAGAGCAGGGGGCTTTGAAAAACTGTTTTTT; size: NA; D: TRBD1; V: TRBV30; J: TRBJ1-4
CDR3: CAWSVFSGAGATEAFF; DNA: TGTGCCTGGAGTGTATTCTCAGGGGCAGGCGCCACTGAAGCTTTCTTT; size: NA; D: NA; V: TRBV30; J: TRBJ1-1
CDR3: CASRPGTEGNTEAFF; DNA: TGTGCCAGCAGACCCGGGACAGAGGGGAACACTGAAGCTTTCTTT; size: NA; D: TRBD1; V: TRBV28; J: TRBJ1-1
CDR3: CASSGGNTDTQYF; DNA: TGTGCCAGTTCCGGGGGAAACACAGATACGCAGTATTTT; size: NA; D: NA; V: TRBV13; J: TRBJ2-3
CDR3: CASSLAGGWDTQYF; DNA: TGTGCCAGCAGCCTAGCGGGGGGTTGGGATACGCAGTATTTT; size: NA; D: TRBD2; V: TRBV7-2; J: TRBJ2-3
CDR3: CASSPPGAGYQYF; DNA: TGTGCCAGCTCACCACCGGGGGCGGGTTACCAGTACTTC; size: once; D: NA; V: TRBV18; J: TRBJ2-4
CDR3: CASSLATGYQETQYF; DNA: TGTGCCAGCAGCCTAGCGACAGGCTACCAAGAGACCCAGTACTTC; size: NA; D: NA; V: TRBV3-1/TRBV3-2; J: TRBJ2-5
CDR3: CASSHPPLGRSSYEQYF; DNA: TGTGCCAGCAGCCACCCCCCCCTCGGGAGGAGCTCCTACGAGCAGTACTTC; size: NA; D: TRBD2; V: TRBV2; J: TRBJ2-7
CDR3: CASSDTSDYRDEQFF; DNA: TGTGCCAGTAGCGATACCTCGGACTATCGGGATGAGCAGTTCTTC; size: NA; D: NA; V: TRBV19; J: TRBJ2-1
CDR3: CASRLYVQGRNYGYTF; DNA: TGTGCCAGCAGACTTTACGTCCAGGGCCGTAACTATGGCTACACCTTC; size: NA; D: NA; V: TRBV7-7; J: TRBJ1-2
CDR3: CSASDGLRGTEAFF; DNA: TGCAGTGCTAGTGATGGACTGCGGGGCACTGAAGCTTTCTTT; size: NA; D: NA; V: TRBV20-1; J: TRBJ1-1
CDR3: CSVDGIANTGELFF; DNA: TGCAGCGTTGACGGGATTGCGAACACCGGGGAGCTGTTTTTT; size: many; D: NA; V: TRBV29-1; J: TRBJ2-2
CDR3: CASTEDRPNTGELFF; DNA: TGTGCCAGCACCGAGGACAGACCTAACACCGGGGAGCTGTTTTTT; size: NA; D: NA; V: TRBV6-6; J: TRBJ2-2
CDR3: CASSGGTGRQDTQYF; DNA: TGTGCCAGCAGTGGAGGGACAGGGAGGCAGGATACGCAGTATTTT; size: NA; D: TRBD1; V: TRBV25-1; J: TRBJ2-3
CDR3: CASSNTDISGANVLTF; DNA: TGCGCCAGCAGCAATACAGACATCTCTGGGGCCAACGTCCTGACTTTC; size: NA; D: NA; V: TRBV5-1; J: TRBJ2-6
CDR3: CASSSGRDEKLFF; DNA: TGTGCCAGCAGTTCAGGGCGAGATGAAAAACTGTTTTTT; size: few; D: NA; V: TRBV6-5; J: TRBJ1-4
CDR3: CASSDTNVYTF; DNA: TGTGCCAGCAGTGACACAAATGTCTACACCTTC; size: NA; D: NA; V: TRBV6-1; J: TRBJ1-2
CDR3: CASSSRDGYTF; DNA: TGCGCCAGCAGCTCACGGGATGGCTACACCTTC; size: NA; D: NA; V: TRBV5-1; J: TRBJ1-2
CDR3: CASSLFVGQGSYEQYF; DNA: TGCGCCAGCAGCTTGTTCGTGGGACAGGGGTCCTACGAGCAGTACTTC; size: NA; D: TRBD1; V: TRBV5-1; J: TRBJ2-7
CDR3: CASSPSTGGDENIQYF; DNA: TGTGCCAGCTCACCATCCACAGGGGGCGATGAGAACATTCAGTACTTC; size: NA; D: TRBD1; V: TRBV18; J: TRBJ2-4
CDR3: CASSLRLDADTQYF; DNA: TGCGCCAGCAGCTTAAGACTAGATGCAGATACGCAGTATTTT; size: NA; D: NA; V: TRBV5-1; J: TRBJ2-3